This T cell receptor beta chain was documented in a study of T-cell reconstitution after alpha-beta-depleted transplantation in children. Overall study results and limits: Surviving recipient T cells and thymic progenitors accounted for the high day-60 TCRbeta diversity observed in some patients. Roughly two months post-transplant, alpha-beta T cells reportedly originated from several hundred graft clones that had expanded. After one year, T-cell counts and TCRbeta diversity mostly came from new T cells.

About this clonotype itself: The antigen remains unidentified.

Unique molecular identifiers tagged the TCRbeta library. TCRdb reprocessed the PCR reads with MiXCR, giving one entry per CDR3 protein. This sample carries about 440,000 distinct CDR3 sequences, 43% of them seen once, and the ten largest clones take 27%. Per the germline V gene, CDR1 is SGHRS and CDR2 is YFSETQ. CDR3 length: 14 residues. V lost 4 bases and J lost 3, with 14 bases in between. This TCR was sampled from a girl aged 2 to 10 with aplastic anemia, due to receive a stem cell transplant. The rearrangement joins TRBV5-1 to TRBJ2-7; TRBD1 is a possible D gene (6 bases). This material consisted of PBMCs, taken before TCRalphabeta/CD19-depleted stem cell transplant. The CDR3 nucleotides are TGCGCCAGCAGCGCAGGAGCCAGGGGCTACGAGCAGTACTTC. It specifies CASSAGARGYEQYF.